This entry lists 21 T cell receptor beta chains sequenced from one sample in a study of blood T cell repertoires in COVID-19. Measured with immunoSEQ multiplex PCR; TCRdb has only the in-frame clones, and not every one. The table has around 200,000 clones, around 78% seen once. The sample taken for sequencing was peripheral blood. Receptors originate from a woman older than 75 with active or convalescent COVID-19.

This chain joins TRBV6-6 and TRBJ1-1; no clear D. Trimming took off 0 bases at V and 5 bases at J, with 10 bases between the two ends. CDR1 MNHNY and CDR2 SVGAGI come from the germline V gene (reference sequence). The CDR3 sequence is 14 residues long. CDR3 coding DNA: TGTGCCAGCAGTTACTCGTTGAAGGAGACTGAAGCTTTCTTT. It yields the protein CASSYSLKETEAFF.

The sample holds a few counts of this clone. This chain links TRBV5-1 with TRBJ2-7; 11 bases match TRBD1. The CDR3 contains 16 residues. Trimming at V came to 4 bases and at J to 2 bases, leaving 8 bases not matched to a gene. Per the germline V gene, CDR1 is SGHRS and CDR2 is YFSETQ. The CDR3 reads CASSDAPGQGAYEQYF. Here the CDR3 DNA reads TGCGCCAGCAGCGACGCTCCGGGACAGGGGGCCTACGAGCAGTACTTC.

The V and J genes are TRBV15 and TRBJ1-4; perhaps TRBD1 as D (6 bases). The CDR3 covers 14 residues. CDR1 and CDR2 (germline): LNHNV, YYDKDF (reference sequence). V lost 0 bases and J lost 8, with 10 bases in between. CDR3 in DNA: TGTGCCACCAGCAGAGAGGGGACATACGAAAAACTGTTTTTT. Translating gives CATSREGTYEKLFF.

V usage is TRBV14 and J usage is TRBJ1-1; D ambiguous. Germline V gene lookup returns CDR1 SGHDN and CDR2 FVKESK. This CDR3 spans 14 amino acids. Trimming left V 4 bases short and J 10 bases short, with 19 bases between. The CDR3, as DNA: TGTGCCAGCAGCCCAGCCCCTACGGGAAGAGGAGCTTTCTTT. This codes for CASSPAPTGRGAFF.

The chain recombines TRBV5-5 with TRBJ1-2, with 8 bases matching TRBD1. CDR3 length equals 17 residues. The germline gives CDR1 SGHKS, CDR2 YYEKEE (reference sequence). The trim removed 5 bases at V and 2 bases at J, leaving 14 bases unmatched. CDR3 sequence: CASSSLLSRDRNYGYTF. The CDR3 DNA reads as TGTGCCAGCAGTTCCCTCCTGTCCCGGGACAGGAACTATGGCTACACCTTC.

V usage is TRBV11-2 and J usage is TRBJ2-7; 9 bases match TRBD1. CDR1 SGHAT and CDR2 FQNNGV come from the germline V gene. Trimming took 4 bases from V and 4 from J; bases not matched to a gene: 5. The CDR3 contains 14 residues. The DNA for the CDR3 is TGTGCCAGCAGCTCCTCGACAGGGGGGTACGAGCAGTACTTC. Its translation is CASSSSTGGYEQYF.

This chain connects TRBV2 to TRBJ1-2; 8 nucleotides agree with TRBD1. CDR3 size: 17 residues. The ends lost 4 bases at V and 4 bases at J; junction bases unmatched: 14. The germline gives CDR1 SNHLY, CDR2 FYNNEI. CDR3 sequence (DNA): TGTGCCAGCAGTGGGTCCCCCGATGGACAGGGCTTCTATGGCTACACCTTC. Its protein product is CASSGSPDGQGFYGYTF.

This rearrangement joins TRBV10-3 to TRBJ2-5; TRBD1 might be the D (5 bases). Trimming stripped 3 bases from V and 0 bases from J, with 5 bases between. The CDR3 covers 13 residues. Germline lookup yields CDR1 ENHRY and CDR2 SYGVKD. In DNA form, the CDR3 reads TGTGCCATCAGTGACAGGGACCAAGAGACCCAGTACTTC. Translation: CAISDRDQETQYF.

The sample holds a few counts of this clone. The V and J genes are TRBV15 and TRBJ1-1, with D possibly matching TRBD1 (6 bases). Germline V gene lookup returns CDR1 LNHNV and CDR2 YYDKDF (reference sequence). Trimming cost V 4 bases and J 10 bases, with 25 bases left between them. The CDR3 runs 16 residues. This CDR3 is CATSKGGRGAELIAFF. For the CDR3, the DNA is TGTGCCACCAGCAAAGGGGGACGGGGAGCTGAATTGATAGCTTTCTTT.

The chain is built from TRBV19 and TRBJ1-1, with D tentatively TRBD1 (5 bases). The CDR3 covers 11 residues. Germline loops: CDR1 LNHDA, CDR2 SQIVND (reference sequence). Trimming shortened V by 9 bases and J by 8 bases, and 13 bases separated the two germline ends. The CDR3 nucleotides are TGTGCCAGCGGTGGGGGAGGGGAAGCTTTCTTT. This gives the protein CASGGGGEAFF.

The chain has TRBV4-2 and TRBJ1-2; unclear D gene. The CDR3 contains 15 residues. V was clipped by 3 bases and J by 8 bases, with 19 bases between them. The germline V gene encodes CDR1 LGHNA and CDR2 YNFKEQ. In DNA form, the CDR3 reads TGTGCCAGCAGCCAGGAAAACGGAGGACCCGGGGGCTACACCTTC. This sequence encodes CASSQENGGPGGYTF.

This rearrangement joins TRBV7-7 to TRBJ2-5; 14 nucleotides line up with TRBD2. This CDR3 is 19 amino acids long. After removal of 5 bases from V and 1 base from J, the junction contained 12 bases not matched to a gene. Germline assignment: CDR1 SSHAT and CDR2 FNYEAQ (reference sequence). CDR3 coding DNA: TGTGCCAGCAGCCGAAACCTGCCCGGGACTAGCGGGAGCCAAGAGACCCAGTACTTC. Encoded protein: CASSRNLPGTSGSQETQYF.

The gene calls are TRBV25-1 and TRBJ2-1; 7 bases align to TRBD1. V shed 7 bases and J 5 bases; nucleotides not matched to a gene: 17. Germline V gene sequence: CDR1 MGHDK, CDR2 SYGVNS. This CDR3 comprises 17 residues. The CDR3 DNA is TGTGCCAGCACCTCTCGGGTCGGCCAGGGGGTCCACAATGAGCAGTTCTTC. Amino acid sequence: CASTSRVGQGVHNEQFF.

The genes are TRBV5-6 and TRBJ2-7; D not certain. Trimming took off 0 bases at V and 4 bases at J, with 5 bases between the two ends. Germline CDR1 and CDR2: SGHDT and YYEEEE. CDR3 length: 12 amino acids. DNA for the CDR3: TGTGCCAGCAGCTTGGCAGCGTACGAGCAGTACTTC. Translation gives CASSLAAYEQYF. Filled out from reference TRBV5-6 and TRBJ2-7, the complete variable domain reads DAGVTQSPTHLIKTRGQQVTLRCSPKSGHDTVSWYQQALGQGPQFIFQYYEEEERQRGNFPDRFSGHQFPNYSSELNVNALLLGDSALYLCASSLAAYEQYFGPGTRLTVT.

The V and J genes are TRBV6-6 and TRBJ1-5, with 8 bases matching TRBD1. CDR3 length equals 14 residues. Looked up from germline, CDR1 is MNHNY and CDR2 is SVGAGI (reference sequence). V was pared by 6 bases and J by 7 bases, with 8 bases of the junction left unmatched. DNA for the CDR3: TGTGCCAGCAGCCAAGGACAGGGAGACCAGCCCCAGCATTTT. Translating gives CASSQGQGDQPQHF.

This chain connects TRBV4-1 to TRBJ2-4, with D possibly being TRBD1 (6 bases). Germline CDR1 is MGHRA and CDR2 is YSYEKL. Trimming removed 0 bases from V and 5 bases from J, with 11 bases in between. CDR3 length: 15 residues. The CDR3 DNA is TGCGCCAGCAGCCAAGAGGGCAGGGGAGAAAACATTCAGTACTTC. Translating it yields CASSQEGRGENIQYF.

The chain has TRBV2 and TRBJ2-6; 9 bases are a match to TRBD1. The V gene end was trimmed by 6 bases and the J gene end by 4 bases; junction bases not matched to a gene: 10. The CDR3 sequence is 17 residues long. Germline CDR1 and CDR2: SNHLY and FYNNEI. CDR3 amino acids: CASRTGTGLQGANVLTF. CDR3 DNA sequence: TGTGCCAGCAGGACCGGGACAGGGTTACAAGGGGCCAACGTCCTGACTTTC.

This sequence joins TRBV28 and TRBJ1-1; 7 positions match TRBD1. Germline V gene sequence: CDR1 MDHEN, CDR2 SYDVKM. This CDR3 contains 18 residues. Trimming removed 8 bases from V and 1 base from J; junction bases left unmatched: 19. In DNA form, the CDR3 reads TGTGCCAGCTCTACGCCGCAGAGGGCAGGGGGGTCGAACACTGAAGCTTTCTTT. Residues: CASSTPQRAGGSNTEAFF.

The CDR3 protein is CAISQGGTDTQYF. In nucleotides, the CDR3 is TGTGCCATCAGTCAGGGGGGCACAGATACGCAGTATTTT. This chain links TRBV10-3 with TRBJ2-3; TRBD1 aligns across 7 bases. Germline loops: CDR1 ENHRY, CDR2 SYGVKD. The CDR3 totals 13 residues. The V segment lost 5 bases and the J segment 1 base; nucleotides outside the gene matches: 0.

This chain joins TRBV4-3 and TRBJ1-6, with TRBD1 as a possible D gene (6 bases). V shed 0 bases and J shed 7 bases, with 10 bases lying between them. The CDR3 is 15 amino acids. The germline V gene encodes CDR1 LGHNA and CDR2 YSLEER. In DNA form, the CDR3 reads TGCGCCAGCAGCCAAGACCGGGACACCAATTCACCCCTCCACTTT. Its protein product is CASSQDRDTNSPLHF.

This clone was seen once. This sequence joins TRBV30 and TRBJ1-2, with a possible D match to TRBD1 (6 bases). V was trimmed by 3 bases and J by 7 bases, leaving 12 bases between them. CDR1 is GTSNPN and CDR2 is SVGIG in the germline V gene (reference sequence). CDR3 length: 12 residues. This CDR3 is CAWSIDRSGYTF. The CDR3, as DNA: TGTGCCTGGAGCATAGACAGGTCTGGCTACACCTTC.